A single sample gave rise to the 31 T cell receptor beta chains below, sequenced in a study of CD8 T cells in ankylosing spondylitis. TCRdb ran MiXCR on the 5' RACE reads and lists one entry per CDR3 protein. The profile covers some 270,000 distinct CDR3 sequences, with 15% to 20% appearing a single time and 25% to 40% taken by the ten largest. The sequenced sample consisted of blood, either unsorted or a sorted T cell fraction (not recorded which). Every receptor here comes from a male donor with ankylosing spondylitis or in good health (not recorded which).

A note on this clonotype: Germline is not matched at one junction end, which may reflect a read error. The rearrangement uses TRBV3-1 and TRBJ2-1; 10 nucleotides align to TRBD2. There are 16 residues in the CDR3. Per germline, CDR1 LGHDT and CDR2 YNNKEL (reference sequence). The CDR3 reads CASSKEVLAGVNEQFF. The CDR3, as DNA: TGTGCCAGCAGCAAAGAGGTCCTAGCGGGGGTCAATGAGCAGTTCTTC.

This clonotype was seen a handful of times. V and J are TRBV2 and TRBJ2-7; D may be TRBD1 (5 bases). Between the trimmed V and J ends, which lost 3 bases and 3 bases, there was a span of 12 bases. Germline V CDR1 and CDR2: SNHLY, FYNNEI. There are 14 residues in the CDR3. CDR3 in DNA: TGTGCCAGCAGTGACAGGGTAAAATTCTACGAGCAGTACTTC. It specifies CASSDRVKFYEQYF.

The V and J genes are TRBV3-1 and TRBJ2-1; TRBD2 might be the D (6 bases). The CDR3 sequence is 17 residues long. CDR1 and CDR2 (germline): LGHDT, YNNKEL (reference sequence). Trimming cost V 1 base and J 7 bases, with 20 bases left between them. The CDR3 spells CASSQGVGGGEGNEQFF. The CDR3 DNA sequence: TGTGCCAGCAGCCAAGGTGTCGGGGGAGGTGAAGGGAATGAGCAGTTCTTC.

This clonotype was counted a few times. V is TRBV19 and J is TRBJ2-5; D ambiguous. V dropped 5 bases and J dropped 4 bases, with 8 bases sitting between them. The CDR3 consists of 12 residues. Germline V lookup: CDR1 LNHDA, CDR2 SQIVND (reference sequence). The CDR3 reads CASSDPRETQYF. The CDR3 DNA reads TGTGCCAGTAGTGACCCCCGAGAGACCCAGTACTTC.

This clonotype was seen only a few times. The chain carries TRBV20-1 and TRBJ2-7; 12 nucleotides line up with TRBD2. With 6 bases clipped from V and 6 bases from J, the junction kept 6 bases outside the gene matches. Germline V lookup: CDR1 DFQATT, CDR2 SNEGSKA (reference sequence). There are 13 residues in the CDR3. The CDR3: CSAEVGLAGEQYF. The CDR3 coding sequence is TGCAGTGCAGAGGTGGGACTAGCGGGCGAGCAGTACTTC.

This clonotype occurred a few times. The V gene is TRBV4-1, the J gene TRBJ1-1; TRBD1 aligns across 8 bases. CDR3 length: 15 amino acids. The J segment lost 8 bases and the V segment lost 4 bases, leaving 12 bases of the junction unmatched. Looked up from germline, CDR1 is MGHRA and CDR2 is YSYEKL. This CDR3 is CASSPRDRPIAEAFF. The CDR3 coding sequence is TGCGCCAGCAGCCCTAGGGACAGGCCTATTGCGGAAGCTTTCTTT.

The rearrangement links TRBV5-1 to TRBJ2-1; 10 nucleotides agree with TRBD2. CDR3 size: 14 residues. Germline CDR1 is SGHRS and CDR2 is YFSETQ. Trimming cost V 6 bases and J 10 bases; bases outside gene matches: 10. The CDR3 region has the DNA TGCGCCAGCAACCCAGCGGGAGGGCCTGGAGAGCAGTTCTTC. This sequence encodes CASNPAGGPGEQFF. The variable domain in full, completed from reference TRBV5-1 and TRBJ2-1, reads KAGVTQTPRYLIKTRGQQVTLSCSPISGHRSVSWYQQTPGQGLQFLFEYFSETQRNKGNFPGRFSGRQFSNSRSEMNVSTLELGDSALYLCASNPAGGPGEQFFGPGTRLTVL.

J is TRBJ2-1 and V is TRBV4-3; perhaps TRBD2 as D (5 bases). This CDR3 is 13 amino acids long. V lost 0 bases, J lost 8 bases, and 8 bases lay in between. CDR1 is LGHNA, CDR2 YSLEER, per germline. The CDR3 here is CASSQEWGDEQFF. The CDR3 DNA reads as TGCGCCAGCAGCCAAGAGTGGGGAGATGAGCAGTTCTTC.

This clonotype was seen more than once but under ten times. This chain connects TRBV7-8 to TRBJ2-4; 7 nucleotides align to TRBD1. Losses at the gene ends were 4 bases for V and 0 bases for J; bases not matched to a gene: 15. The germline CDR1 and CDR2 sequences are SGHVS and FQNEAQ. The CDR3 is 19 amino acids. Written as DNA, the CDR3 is TGTGCCAGCAGCTACCTCCTCGGGACAGCTGAATTAGCCAAAAACATTCAGTACTTC. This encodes CASSYLLGTAELAKNIQYF.

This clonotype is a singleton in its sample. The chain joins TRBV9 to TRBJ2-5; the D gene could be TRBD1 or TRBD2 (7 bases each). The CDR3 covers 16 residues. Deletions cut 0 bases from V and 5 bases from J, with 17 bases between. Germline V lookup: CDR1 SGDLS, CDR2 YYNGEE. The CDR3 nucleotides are TGTGCCAGCAGCGTAGAGGGAGGGGGCGAGTTGGAGACCCAGTACTTC. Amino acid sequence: CASSVEGGGELETQYF.

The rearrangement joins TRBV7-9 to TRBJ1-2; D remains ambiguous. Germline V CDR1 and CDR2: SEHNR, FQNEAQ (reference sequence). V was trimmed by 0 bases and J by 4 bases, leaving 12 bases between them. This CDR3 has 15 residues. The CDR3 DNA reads TGTGCCAGCAGCTTAGCGTTAAAGGAGGCCTATGGCTACACCTTC. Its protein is CASSLALKEAYGYTF.

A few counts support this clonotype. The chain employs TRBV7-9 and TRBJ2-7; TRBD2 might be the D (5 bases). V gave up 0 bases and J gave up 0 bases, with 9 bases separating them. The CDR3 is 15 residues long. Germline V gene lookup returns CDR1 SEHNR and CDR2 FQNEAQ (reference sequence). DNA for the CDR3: TGTGCCAGCAGCTTAGCGCCGGGATCCTCCTACGAGCAGTACTTC. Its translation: CASSLAPGSSYEQYF.

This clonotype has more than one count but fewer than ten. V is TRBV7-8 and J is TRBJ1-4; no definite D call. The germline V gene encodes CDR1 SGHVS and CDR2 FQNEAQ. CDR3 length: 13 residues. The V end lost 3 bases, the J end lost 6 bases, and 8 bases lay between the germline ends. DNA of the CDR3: TGTGCCAGCAGCTTCCCTACGTATGAAAAACTGTTTTTT. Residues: CASSFPTYEKLFF.

The CDR3 DNA follows: TGCAGCGTTGAAGATCTTAGAGCGGGGATACAAGAGACCCAGTACTTC. Encoded protein: CSVEDLRAGIQETQYF. The J gene is TRBJ2-5, the V gene TRBV29-1, with 7 nucleotides matching TRBD2. Germline V gives CDR1 SQVTM, CDR2 ANQGSEA. The CDR3 totals 16 residues. With V trimmed by 0 bases and J by 2 bases, 9 bases remained unmatched.

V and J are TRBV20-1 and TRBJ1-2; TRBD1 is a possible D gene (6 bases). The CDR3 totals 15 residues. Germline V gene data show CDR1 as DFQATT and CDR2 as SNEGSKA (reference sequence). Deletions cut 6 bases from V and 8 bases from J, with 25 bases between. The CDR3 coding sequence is TGCAGTGCCGTTTCAACTCCGGGGGGGGCGCAGGGCTACACCTTC. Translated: CSAVSTPGGAQGYTF.

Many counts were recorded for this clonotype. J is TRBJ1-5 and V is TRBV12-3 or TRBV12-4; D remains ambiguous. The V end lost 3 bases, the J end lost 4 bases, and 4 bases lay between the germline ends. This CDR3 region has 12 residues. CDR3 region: CASSLLNQPQHF. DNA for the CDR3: TGTGCCAGCAGTTTGTTGAATCAGCCCCAGCATTTT.

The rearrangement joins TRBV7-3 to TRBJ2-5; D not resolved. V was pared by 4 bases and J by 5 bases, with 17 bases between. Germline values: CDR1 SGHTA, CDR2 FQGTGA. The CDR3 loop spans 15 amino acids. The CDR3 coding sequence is TGTGCCAGCAGCTCAACCGGGTCTACTGGGGAGACCCAGTACTTC. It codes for CASSSTGSTGETQYF. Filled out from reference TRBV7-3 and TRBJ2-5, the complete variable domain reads GAGVSQTPSNKVTEKGKYVELRCDPISGHTALYWYRQSLGQGPEFLIYFQGTGAADDSGLPNDRFFAVRPEGSVSTLKIQRTERGDSAVYLCASSSTGSTGETQYFGPGTRLLVL.

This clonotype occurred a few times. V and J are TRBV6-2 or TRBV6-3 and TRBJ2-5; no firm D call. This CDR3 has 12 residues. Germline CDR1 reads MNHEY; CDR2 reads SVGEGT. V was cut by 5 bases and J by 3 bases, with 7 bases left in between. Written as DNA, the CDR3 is TGTGCCAGCAGTACCGTGGAAGAGACCCAGTACTTC. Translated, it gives CASSTVEETQYF.

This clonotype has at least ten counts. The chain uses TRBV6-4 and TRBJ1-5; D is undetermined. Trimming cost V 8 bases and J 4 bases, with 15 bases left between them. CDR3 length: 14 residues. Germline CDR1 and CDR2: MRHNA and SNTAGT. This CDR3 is CASAPDGDNQPQHF. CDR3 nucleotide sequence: TGTGCCAGCGCCCCGGACGGTGATAATCAGCCCCAGCATTTT.

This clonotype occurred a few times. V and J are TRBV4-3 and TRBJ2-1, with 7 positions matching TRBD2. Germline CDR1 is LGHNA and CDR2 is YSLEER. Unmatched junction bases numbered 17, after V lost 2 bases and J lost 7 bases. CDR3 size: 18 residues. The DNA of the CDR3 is TGCGCCAGCAGCCAATTCAAGGGAGGGGCGGGAGTCGGTAATGAGCAGTTCTTC. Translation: CASSQFKGGAGVGNEQFF.

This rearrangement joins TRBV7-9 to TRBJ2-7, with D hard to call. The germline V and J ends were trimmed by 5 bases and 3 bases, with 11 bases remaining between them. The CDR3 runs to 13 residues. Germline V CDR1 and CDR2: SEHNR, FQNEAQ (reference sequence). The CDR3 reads CASSPPTHYEQYF. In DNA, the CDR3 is TGTGCCAGCAGCCCTCCGACTCACTACGAGCAGTACTTC.

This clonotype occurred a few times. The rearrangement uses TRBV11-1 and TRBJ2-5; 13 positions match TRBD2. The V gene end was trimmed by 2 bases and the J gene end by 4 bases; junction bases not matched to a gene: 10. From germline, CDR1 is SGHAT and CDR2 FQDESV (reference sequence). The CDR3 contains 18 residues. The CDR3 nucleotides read TGTGCCAGCAGCTTAAAACCGGGACTAGCGGGACCGGGAGAGACCCAGTACTTC. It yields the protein CASSLKPGLAGPGETQYF.

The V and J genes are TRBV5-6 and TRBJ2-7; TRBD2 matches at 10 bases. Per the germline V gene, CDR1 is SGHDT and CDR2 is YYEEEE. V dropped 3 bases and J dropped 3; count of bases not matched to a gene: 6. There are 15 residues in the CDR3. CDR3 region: CASSSKLAGYYEQYF. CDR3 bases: TGTGCCAGCAGCTCAAAACTAGCGGGGTACTACGAGCAGTACTTC.

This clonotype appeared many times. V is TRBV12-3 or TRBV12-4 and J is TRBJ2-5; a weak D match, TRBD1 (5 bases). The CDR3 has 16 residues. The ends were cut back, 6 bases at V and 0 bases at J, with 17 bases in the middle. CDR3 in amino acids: CASRGLRVSYQETQYF. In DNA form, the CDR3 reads TGTGCCAGCAGGGGCCTCAGGGTTTCATACCAAGAGACCCAGTACTTC.

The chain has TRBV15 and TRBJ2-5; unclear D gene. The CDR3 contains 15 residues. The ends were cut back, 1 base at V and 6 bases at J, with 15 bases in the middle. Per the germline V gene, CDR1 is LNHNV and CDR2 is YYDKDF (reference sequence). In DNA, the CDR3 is TGTGCCACCAGCAGAGTCCAACCGGACGGTCAGACCCAGTACTTC. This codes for CATSRVQPDGQTQYF. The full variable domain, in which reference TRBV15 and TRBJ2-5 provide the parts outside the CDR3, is DAMVIQNPRYQVTQFGKPVTLSCSQTLNHNVMYWYQQKSSQAPKLLFHYYDKDFNNEADTPDNFQSRRPNTSFCFLDIRSPGLGDTAMYLCATSRVQPDGQTQYFGPGTRLLVL.

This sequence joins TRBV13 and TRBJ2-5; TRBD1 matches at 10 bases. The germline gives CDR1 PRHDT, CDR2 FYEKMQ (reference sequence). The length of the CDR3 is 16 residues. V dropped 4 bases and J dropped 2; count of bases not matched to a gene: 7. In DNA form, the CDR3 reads TGTGCCAGCAGCTCCCGGGACAGGGGAAGGCAAGAGACCCAGTACTTC. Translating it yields CASSSRDRGRQETQYF.

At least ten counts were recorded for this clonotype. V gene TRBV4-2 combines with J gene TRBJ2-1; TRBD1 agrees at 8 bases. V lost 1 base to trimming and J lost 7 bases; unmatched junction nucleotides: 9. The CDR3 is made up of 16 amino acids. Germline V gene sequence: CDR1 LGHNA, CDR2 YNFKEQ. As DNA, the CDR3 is TGTGCCAGCAGCCAAGGATGGACAGGGTGGGGGAATGAGCAGTTCTTC. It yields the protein CASSQGWTGWGNEQFF.

CDR3 residues: CASSYSGTGGIAGELFF. The CDR3 coding sequence is TGTGCCAGCAGTTACTCCGGTACAGGGGGGATCGCCGGGGAGCTGTTTTTT. V is TRBV6-5 and J is TRBJ2-2; 8 bases line up with TRBD1. The CDR3 covers 17 residues. J was trimmed by 6 bases and V by 0 bases; bases with no gene match: 9. Germline V gene lookup returns CDR1 MNHEY and CDR2 SVGAGI.

CDR3 sequence reads: CASSDKEFSFVNTEAFF. CDR3 DNA sequence: TGTGCCAGCAGTGACAAGGAATTTTCGTTCGTGAACACTGAAGCTTTCTTT. This chain links TRBV6-1 with TRBJ1-1; unclear D gene. Germline CDR1 is MNHNS and CDR2 is SASEGT. Trimming cost V 3 bases and J 0 bases, with 17 bases left between them. The length of the CDR3 is 17 residues.

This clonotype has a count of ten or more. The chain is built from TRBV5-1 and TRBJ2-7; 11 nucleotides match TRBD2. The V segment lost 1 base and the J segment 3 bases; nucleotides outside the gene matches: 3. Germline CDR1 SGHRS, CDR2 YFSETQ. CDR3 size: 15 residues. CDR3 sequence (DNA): TGCGCCAGCAGCTTGTCTACTAGCGGGAGCTACGAGCAGTACTTC. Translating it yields CASSLSTSGSYEQYF.

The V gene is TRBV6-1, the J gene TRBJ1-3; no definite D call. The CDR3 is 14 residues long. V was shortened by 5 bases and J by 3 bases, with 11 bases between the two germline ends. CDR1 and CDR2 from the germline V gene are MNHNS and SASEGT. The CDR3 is CASSQKVYGNTIYF. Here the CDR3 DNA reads TGTGCCAGCAGTCAGAAGGTTTATGGAAACACCATATATTTT.